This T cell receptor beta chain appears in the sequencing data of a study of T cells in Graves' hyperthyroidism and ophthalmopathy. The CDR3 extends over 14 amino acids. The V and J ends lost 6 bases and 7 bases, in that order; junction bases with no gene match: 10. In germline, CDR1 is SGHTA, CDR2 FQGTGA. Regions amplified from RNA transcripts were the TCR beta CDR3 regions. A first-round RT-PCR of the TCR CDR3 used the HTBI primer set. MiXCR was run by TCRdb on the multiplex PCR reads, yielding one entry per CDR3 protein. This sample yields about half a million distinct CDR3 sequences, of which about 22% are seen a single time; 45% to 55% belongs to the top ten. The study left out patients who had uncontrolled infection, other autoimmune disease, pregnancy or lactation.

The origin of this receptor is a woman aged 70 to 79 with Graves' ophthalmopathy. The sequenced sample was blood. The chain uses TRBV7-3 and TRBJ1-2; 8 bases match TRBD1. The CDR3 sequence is CASSSRTGQGGYTF. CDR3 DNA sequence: TGTGCCAGCAGTTCTAGGACAGGGCAGGGTGGCTACACCTTC.